This T cell receptor beta chain was sequenced in a study of blood T cell repertoires in COVID-19. Looking at the study overall: Nucleic acid was either cDNA or gDNA, and it came from T cells, B-cell-depleted T cells, or PBMCs.

Using immunoSEQ multiplex PCR, the repertoire was profiled, and TCRdb retains in-frame clones only, with some absent. There are 75,000 to 95,000 clones in the sample; roughly 80% occur only once, and around 13% lies in the top ten. The V gene's germline CDR1 is WNHNN and CDR2 SYGVQD (reference sequence). This CDR3 has 17 residues. V shed 3 bases and J shed 5 bases, with 23 bases lying between them. Sequencing was performed on peripheral blood. This chain joins TRBV10-1 and TRBJ2-7; weak D call: TRBD1 (5 bases). This sequence originates from a woman aged 40 to 50 with active or convalescent COVID-19. The CDR3 DNA reads as TGCGCCAGCAGTGACAACTTTGGACCAGGGTTAATGGACGAGCAGTACTTC. It yields the protein CASSDNFGPGLMDEQYF.